This entry lists 5 T cell receptor beta chains sequenced from one sample in a study of CD8 T cells in Susac syndrome. The authors reverse transcribed roughly 0.5 to 1 ug RNA with random hexamers. In TCRdb, the immunoSEQ multiplex PCR reads were re-called with MiXCR into one record per CDR3 protein. The table records 170,000 or so distinct CDR3 sequences, just under 95% of them present only once. Source material: CD4+ T cells from PBMCs. These TCRs come from a human donor with Susac syndrome.

The gene calls are TRBV7-2 and TRBJ2-2; 8 positions match TRBD1. V was clipped by 11 bases and J by 4 bases; unmatched bases: 12. The CDR3 sequence is 15 residues long. The germline CDR1 and CDR2 sequences are SGHTA and FQGNSA. CDR3 amino acids: CAARGPLRSTGELFF. CDR3 nucleotides: TGTGCCGCCAGGGGGCCACTAAGATCCACCGGGGAGCTGTTTTTT.

The rearrangement uses TRBV3-1 and TRBJ2-2, with a possible D match to TRBD1 (6 bases). CDR1 and CDR2 (germline): LGHDT, YNNKEL (reference sequence). CDR3 length: 16 residues. V was trimmed by 1 base and J by 3 bases, leaving 12 bases between them. The CDR3 nucleotides read TGTGCCAGCAGCCAAGCTAGACAGGCGGACACCGGGGAGCTGTTTTTT. Protein: CASSQARQADTGELFF.

The chain uses TRBV7-2 and TRBJ1-2, with a weak D call TRBD1 (5 bases). Trimming shortened V by 6 bases and J by 5 bases, and 13 bases separated the two germline ends. Germline CDR1 SGHTA, CDR2 FQGNSA. CDR3 size: 13 residues. The CDR3 coding sequence is TGTGCCAGCAGTCCTCGGGACCGTTATGGCTACACCTTC. The encoded protein is CASSPRDRYGYTF.

This sequence joins TRBV20-1 and TRBJ2-1; D not certain. Germline values: CDR1 DFQATT, CDR2 SNEGSKA (reference sequence). V gave up 5 bases and J gave up 0 bases, with 11 bases separating them. CDR3 size: 14 residues. As DNA, the CDR3 is TGCAGTGCTCCTATCCGAAGCTCCTACAATGAGCAGTTCTTC. Amino acid sequence: CSAPIRSSYNEQFF.

The V and J genes are TRBV19 and TRBJ2-5, with a tentative D call TRBD2 (6 bases). V gave up 8 bases and J gave up 5 bases, with 9 bases separating them. Germline assignment: CDR1 LNHDA and CDR2 SQIVND (reference sequence). This CDR3 region has 11 residues. CDR3 in amino acids: CASSTSETQYF. The CDR3 coding sequence is TGTGCCAGTTCGACTAGTGAGACCCAGTACTTC.